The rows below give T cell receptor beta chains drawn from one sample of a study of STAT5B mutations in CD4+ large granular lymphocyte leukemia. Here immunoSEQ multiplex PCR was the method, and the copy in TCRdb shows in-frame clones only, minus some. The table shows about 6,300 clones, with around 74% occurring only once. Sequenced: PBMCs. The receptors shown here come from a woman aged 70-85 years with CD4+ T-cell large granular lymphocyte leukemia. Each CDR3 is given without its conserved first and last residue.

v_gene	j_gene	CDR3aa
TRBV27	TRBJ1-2	ASSLSNLAGWYGYT
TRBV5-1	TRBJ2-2	ASSTPGGAGTGELF
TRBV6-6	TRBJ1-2	ASSPTDNYGYT
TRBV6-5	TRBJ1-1	ASRLGQLNTEAF
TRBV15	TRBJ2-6	ATSRGVRGSRSGANVLT
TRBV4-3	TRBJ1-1	ASSQDVRAREAEAF
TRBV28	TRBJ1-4	ASSLQQPRAVKLF
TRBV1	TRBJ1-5	TSSQVQPQH
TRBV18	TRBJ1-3	ASSPDGSGNTIY
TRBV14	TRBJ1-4	ASSQGAGVTNEKLF
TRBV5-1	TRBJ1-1	ASSAGGEAF
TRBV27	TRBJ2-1	ASRGLASYNEQF
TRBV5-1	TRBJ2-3	ASSAVPTDTQY
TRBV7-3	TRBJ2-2	ASSLDLSGAGELF
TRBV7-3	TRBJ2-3	ASKSQGDTQY
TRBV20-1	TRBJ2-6	SAQGANVLT
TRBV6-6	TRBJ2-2	ASSYATSGVGELF
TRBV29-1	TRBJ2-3	SASHSGDTQY
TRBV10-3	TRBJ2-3	ASGTGGSTDTQY
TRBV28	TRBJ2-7	ASSLFMGHRQVHEQY
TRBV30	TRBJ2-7	ALGGTTLYEQY
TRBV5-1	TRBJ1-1	ASSWTGTEAF
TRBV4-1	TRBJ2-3	ASSQERERENTDTQY
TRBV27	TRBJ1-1	ASPDRIEAF
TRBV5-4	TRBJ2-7	ASSAGQGHSYEQY
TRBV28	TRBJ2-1	ASSSPFTGGLGSNEQF
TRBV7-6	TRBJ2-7	ASSRRLGGTYEQY
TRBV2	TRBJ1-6	ASSEALVGYSPLH